This T cell receptor beta chain was captured by sequencing in a study of blood T cell repertoires in COVID-19. Study as a whole: Researchers got acute and convalescent COVID-19 samples from the United States, Italy and Spain. Sources were T cells, B-cell-depleted T cells, or PBMCs; the material itself was cDNA or gDNA.

The CDR3 is made up of 14 amino acids. Per germline, CDR1 SGDLS and CDR2 YYNGEE. Trimming at V came to 4 bases and at J to 5 bases, leaving 6 bases not matched to a gene. Original processing notes: Nucleated cell number was recorded as an estimate derived from reference gene primer amplification. Assay used: immunoSEQ multiplex PCR; TCRdb lists only in-frame clones, some missing. Clone size and the V and J calls come from that table; the DNA yielded D and trimming. The sample consists of roughly 150,000 clones, about nine tenths of them appearing once. V gene TRBV9 combines with J gene TRBJ2-7, with 10 bases matching TRBD1. The sequence came from a woman aged 70-85 years with acute or convalescent COVID-19. The sample was peripheral blood. The CDR3 nucleotides are TGTGCCAGCAGCCCGGGACAGGGGACCCACGAGCAGTACTTC. Translation: CASSPGQGTHEQYF.